The 26 T cell receptor beta chains listed next were all sequenced from one sample in a study of T-cell memory formation after mild COVID-19. TCRdb re-called the 5' RACE reads with MiXCR, one entry per CDR3 protein. The sample contains roughly 120,000 distinct CDR3 sequences, approximately 15% of which appear only once. Material: PBMCs or a T cell subset sorted from them (not recorded which). These receptors originate from an adult woman who had mild COVID-19 (a few samples of this study predate the infection). Cell type and time point are not known.

This clonotype came up a few times. The V gene is TRBV20-1, the J gene TRBJ1-1, with 7 bases that match TRBD1. The CDR3 is 16 residues long. Germline V gene data show CDR1 as DFQATT and CDR2 as SNEGSKA (reference sequence). Germline trimming cut 0 bases from V and 3 bases from J; bases unmatched to any gene: 10. CDR3 nucleotides: TGCAGTGCTAGAGATCTCCTGACAGGGTACGACACTGAAGCTTTCTTT. Its protein is CSARDLLTGYDTEAFF.

This clonotype showed up just a few times. The chain recombines TRBV7-9 with TRBJ2-5, with D hard to call. Germline CDR1 SEHNR, CDR2 FQNEAQ (reference sequence). This CDR3 is built from 13 residues. Trimming shortened V by 6 bases and J by 3 bases, and 11 bases separated the two germline ends. This CDR3 is CASSSDLEETQYF. In nucleotides, the CDR3 is TGTGCCAGCAGTTCGGACCTTGAAGAGACCCAGTACTTC.

V is TRBV7-2 and J is TRBJ2-3; either TRBD1 or TRBD2 may fit D (5 bases each). The CDR3 length is 14 residues. The V gene's germline CDR1 is SGHTA and CDR2 FQGNSA. V lost 1 base to trimming and J lost 2 bases, with 7 bases between them. Here the CDR3 reads CASSLGGNTDTQYF. The CDR3 DNA sequence: TGTGCCAGCAGCTTAGGGGGGAACACAGATACGCAGTATTTT.

Worth noting for this clonotype: A read error may account for a junction end that differs from germline. V gene TRBV30 combines with J gene TRBJ1-1; no definite D call. Germline CDR1 is GTSNPN and CDR2 is SVGIG (reference sequence). The CDR3 totals 13 residues. CDR3 coding DNA: TGTACCTGGAGTAAGGAAACGAACACTGAAGCTTTCTTT. Its protein product is CTWSKETNTEAFF.

The chain combines TRBV9 with TRBJ2-7; TRBD2 matches at 10 bases. Unmatched junction bases numbered 4, after V lost 3 bases and J lost 4 bases. Germline V gene lookup returns CDR1 SGDLS and CDR2 YYNGEE. This CDR3 is built from 14 residues. CDR3 protein: CASSATSGSYEQYF. In DNA, the CDR3 is TGTGCCAGCAGCGCGACTAGCGGGTCTTACGAGCAGTACTTC.

The V gene is TRBV2, the J gene TRBJ2-1; 11 bases line up with TRBD1. Germline V lookup: CDR1 SNHLY, CDR2 FYNNEI. V dropped 7 bases and J dropped 7; count of bases not matched to a gene: 12. The CDR3 is 16 amino acids. The CDR3 region has the DNA TGTGCCAGCACCGCGGAGGGGACAGGGGGTGGAAATGAGCAGTTCTTC. This gives the protein CASTAEGTGGGNEQFF.

This clonotype appeared a few times. This chain joins TRBV14 and TRBJ2-3; D is unclear. The CDR3 consists of 14 residues. V gave up 5 bases and J gave up 2 bases, with 11 bases separating them. Germline CDR1 SGHDN, CDR2 FVKESK. CDR3 bases: TGTGCCAGCAGCTCGGGCATAGTCACAGATACGCAGTATTTT. Encoded protein: CASSSGIVTDTQYF.

V and J are TRBV24-1 and TRBJ2-1; 8 positions agree with TRBD1. V was clipped by 4 bases and J by 3 bases; unmatched bases: 7. CDR1 is KGHDR and CDR2 is SFDVKD in the germline V gene. The CDR3 runs 16 residues. The CDR3 spells CATSEADRAFYNEQFF. The CDR3 coding sequence is TGTGCCACCAGTGAGGCGGACAGGGCGTTCTACAATGAGCAGTTCTTC.

The V gene is TRBV12-3 or TRBV12-4, the J gene TRBJ1-1; D may be TRBD1 (5 bases). The CDR3 contains 13 residues. With 4 bases removed from V and 4 bases from J, the gap between germline ends came to 10 bases. CDR3 loop: CASSSRGITEAFF. The CDR3, as DNA: TGTGCCAGCAGTTCCCGGGGCATCACTGAAGCTTTCTTT.

This clonotype was counted a few times. The chain couples TRBV24-1 to TRBJ1-5, with 9 bases that match TRBD1. The germline CDR1 and CDR2 sequences are KGHDR and SFDVKD. CDR3 length: 17 amino acids. J was trimmed by 9 bases and V by 4 bases; bases with no gene match: 15. CDR3: CATSDPTGGFRRSPQHF. Here the CDR3 DNA reads TGTGCCACCAGTGACCCAACAGGGGGCTTTAGGAGGTCGCCCCAGCATTTT.

In its sample, this clonotype was seen a few times. The chain carries TRBV20-1 and TRBJ2-1; 9 bases fit TRBD1. V lost 6 bases to trimming and J lost 5 bases; unmatched junction nucleotides: 8. The CDR3 has 14 amino acids. Germline CDR1 is DFQATT and CDR2 is SNEGSKA (reference sequence). CDR3 DNA sequence: TGCAGTGCCCGAGGGGACAGGGTTGACAATGAGCAGTTCTTC. This translates into CSARGDRVDNEQFF.

This clonotype was seen a handful of times. The CDR3 here is CASSQASGGLAGMGTDTQYF. In DNA, the CDR3 is TGCGCCAGCAGCCAAGCAAGCGGCGGACTAGCGGGAATGGGCACAGATACGCAGTATTTT. This chain connects TRBV4-1 to TRBJ2-3; 12 bases are a match to TRBD2. V lost 1 base, J lost 1 base, and 12 bases stayed unmatched. CDR3 size: 20 residues. CDR1 is MGHRA and CDR2 is YSYEKL in the germline V gene.

The V call is TRBV10-2, the J call TRBJ1-1, with D tentatively TRBD1 (5 bases). The V end was cut by 6 bases, the J end by 4 bases, with 15 bases between. This CDR3 has 14 residues. Germline-derived CDR1 and CDR2 are WSHSY and SAAADI. The CDR3 here is CASRDEGLSTEAFF. As DNA, the CDR3 is TGCGCCAGCAGGGACGAGGGGTTGAGCACTGAAGCTTTCTTT.

The V and J genes are TRBV7-8 and TRBJ1-1, with D unresolved. V lost 1 base to trimming and J lost 9 bases, with 12 bases between them. In germline, CDR1 is SGHVS, CDR2 FQNEAQ. The CDR3 totals 13 residues. This CDR3 reads CASSLETTAKAFF. CDR3 sequence (DNA): TGTGCCAGCAGCTTAGAAACTACAGCAAAAGCTTTCTTT.

This clonotype was seen at least ten times. This chain joins TRBV29-1 and TRBJ2-5; 7 positions agree with TRBD1. The germline CDR1 and CDR2 sequences are SQVTM and ANQGSEA. The CDR3 runs 12 residues. The CDR3 nucleotides are TGCTCCGGCGTCAGGGGGCAAGAGACCCAGTACTTC. It encodes CSGVRGQETQYF.

The chain employs TRBV2 and TRBJ1-1; 7 bases match TRBD1. CDR3 size: 13 residues. After removal of 8 bases from V and 1 base from J, the junction contained 4 bases not matched to a gene. Germline V gene lookup returns CDR1 SNHLY and CDR2 FYNNEI. This CDR3 reads CASLGQPNTEAFF. CDR3 sequence (DNA): TGTGCCAGCTTGGGACAGCCGAACACTGAAGCTTTCTTT.

The chain joins TRBV30 to TRBJ1-5; a possible D gene is TRBD1 (5 bases). The CDR3 has 14 residues. Per the germline V gene, CDR1 is GTSNPN and CDR2 is SVGIG (reference sequence). The V and J ends lost 3 bases and 6 bases respectively, with 15 bases between them. CDR3 amino acids: CAWRTPGGTQPQHF. CDR3 in DNA: TGTGCCTGGAGGACCCCGGGGGGGACTCAGCCCCAGCATTTT.

The rearrangement joins TRBV14 to TRBJ2-5; 8 bases fit TRBD2. The CDR3 is made up of 15 amino acids. The junction had 11 bases not matched to a gene; V was cut back by 6 bases and J by 5 bases. CDR1 SGHDN and CDR2 FVKESK come from the germline V gene. CDR3 amino acids: CASSLRGASRETQYF. CDR3 in DNA: TGTGCCAGCAGTCTGCGGGGGGCGTCGAGGGAGACCCAGTACTTC.

This sequence joins TRBV10-3 and TRBJ1-2; D is perhaps TRBD1 (5 bases). Germline CDR1 is ENHRY and CDR2 is SYGVKD. With 0 bases removed from V and 8 bases from J, the gap between germline ends came to 10 bases. CDR3 length: 13 residues. The CDR3 coding sequence is TGTGCCATCAGTGAGTCATCAGGGCCCGGCTACACCTTC. Translated: CAISESSGPGYTF.

This rearrangement joins TRBV10-3 to TRBJ2-7; D gene unclear. V lost 8 bases and J lost 3, with 11 bases in between. Per germline, CDR1 ENHRY and CDR2 SYGVKD. The CDR3 length is 12 residues. The CDR3 reads CAIGRENYEQYF. The CDR3 DNA sequence: TGTGCCATCGGCAGAGAGAACTACGAGCAGTACTTC.

This clonotype was counted many times. V and J are TRBV7-6 and TRBJ2-1; no clear D gene. The V and J ends lost 3 bases and 0 bases respectively, with 3 bases between them. The germline V gene has CDR1 SGHVS and CDR2 FNYEAQ. This CDR3 has 13 residues. The CDR3 reads CASSLSSYNEQFF. The CDR3 DNA is TGTGCCAGCAGCTTGAGCTCCTACAATGAGCAGTTCTTC.

The V and J genes are TRBV4-3 and TRBJ2-3; TRBD1 aligns across 7 bases. This CDR3 has 16 residues. Germline-derived CDR1 and CDR2 are LGHNA and YSLEER. Trimming removed 7 bases from V and 4 bases from J; junction bases left unmatched: 14. In DNA form, the CDR3 reads TGCGCCAGCACCTGGGGAGTGAGAGGGGGCTCAGATACGCAGTATTTT. Translation gives CASTWGVRGGSDTQYF.

The rearrangement uses TRBV4-1 and TRBJ2-2; the D gene is possibly TRBD1 (5 bases). The CDR3 is made up of 16 amino acids. Germline CDR1 MGHRA, CDR2 YSYEKL. The V end lost 0 bases, the J end lost 10 bases, and 18 bases lay between the germline ends. The CDR3 DNA is TGCGCCAGCAGCCAAGATACGCAGGGTGGGTTCGAGGAGCTGTTTTTT. Protein: CASSQDTQGGFEELFF.

The chain carries TRBV18 and TRBJ2-7; 8 nucleotides line up with TRBD1. From germline, CDR1 is KGHSH and CDR2 LQKENI. The CDR3 runs 13 residues. The V segment lost 3 bases and the J segment 5 bases; nucleotides outside the gene matches: 3. DNA of the CDR3: TGTGCCAGCTCACCTCTGGACAGGGACGAGCAGTACTTC. Translating gives CASSPLDRDEQYF.

There are a few counts of this clonotype. This rearrangement joins TRBV7-6 to TRBJ2-2; TRBD2 aligns across 8 bases. V lost 4 bases, J lost 6 bases, and 7 bases stayed unmatched. The CDR3 covers 15 residues. Looked up from germline, CDR1 is SGHVS and CDR2 is FNYEAQ. The CDR3 loop reads CASSSTGTRAGELFF. The CDR3 DNA reads TGTGCCAGCAGCTCAACCGGGACTAGGGCCGGGGAGCTGTTTTTT.

The genes are TRBV29-1 and TRBJ2-1, with TRBD2 identical over 9 bases. The V and J ends lost 4 bases and 0 bases, in that order; junction bases with no gene match: 1. The CDR3 loop spans 14 amino acids. CDR1 SQVTM and CDR2 ANQGSEA come from the germline V gene. This CDR3 reads CSVGAGGSYNEQFF. DNA for the CDR3: TGCAGCGTTGGAGCGGGAGGCTCCTACAATGAGCAGTTCTTC.